The T cell receptor beta chain described here comes from a study of blood T cell repertoires in COVID-19. Study-wide context: Italy, Spain and the United States were the sources of the convalescent and acute COVID-19 samples.

Comment on this clone: This same CDR3 is encoded by further DNA sequences in the sample.

Seattle participants joined during active infection and were tracked over time. This CDR3 has 15 amino acids. Trimming removed 1 base from V and 2 bases from J, with 9 bases in between. Looked up from germline, CDR1 is SGHRS and CDR2 is YFSETQ. Generated by immunoSEQ multiplex PCR, the TCRdb table keeps only in-frame clones and is missing some. The repertoire holds 100,000 to 150,000 clones, roughly 80% seen once, with approximately 5.9% in the top ten. V usage is TRBV5-1 and J usage is TRBJ2-2; D perhaps matches TRBD1 (6 bases). This TCR derives from a man older than 75 with COVID-19, enrolled during active disease. The specimen was peripheral blood. The CDR3 is CASSLSGTNTGELFF. The CDR3 nucleotides read TGCGCCAGCAGCTTGTCGGGGACAAACACCGGGGAGCTGTTTTTT.